This TCR beta chain was retrieved from a study of blood T cell repertoires in COVID-19 (dated by TCRdb to 2018 to 2020). For context, the study as a whole: Collaborator samples came from the United States, Italy and Spain and covered acute and convalescent phases of COVID-19. The material from the prospective study consisted of cDNA or gDNA derived from T cells, B-cell-depleted T cells, or PBMCs. The dataset comprised deeply sampled blood TCRbeta repertoires from subjects exposed to, actively infected with, or recovered from COVID-19. The repertoires were released in a freely available public database intended as a resource for research on the immune response to SARS-CoV-2. Samples were obtained from the ongoing ImmuneRACE study (first 160 participants) and from 1,000 to 1,500 subjects provided by 6 global collaborators. The sample metadata nearly always contained a de-identified subject ID, COVID-19 status, age in years and sex. Where available, HLA class I and class II types were obtained from metadata supplied by the sample provider rather than from assay-based typing. General conclusions and limits of the study: Clinical and demographic metadata were provided uncurated, with the amount varying by source and participant.

TCRbeta CDR3 regions were amplified from genomic DNA using the immunoSEQ Assay, a bias-controlled multiplex PCR. In the paper's pipeline: The number of nucleated cells in each sample was estimated by amplification of reference gene primers within the assay. To quantify the absolute abundance of each unique TCRbeta CDR3 rearrangement, sequence reads were collapsed and filtered. For each sample, productive Simpson clonality was calculated as the square root of Simpson's diversity index over productive rearrangements. Held by TCRdb, this immuneACCESS table contains in-frame sequences only and omits some clones. Under half of the omission traces to an unresolved V gene where checked; the cause of the rest is unknown. The DNA gave D and trimming, while V, J and clone size come from that table. This sample comprises 240,000 or so clones, around 86% of them detected only once. The leading ten clones occupy around an eighth of the sample.

The collaborating institutions used their own protocols to collect whole blood in K2EDTA tubes. For TCRbeta analysis, collaborators shipped samples in one of three forms: frozen whole blood, isolated PBMCs, or DNA extracted from either of those sample types. Comment on this clone: Which antigen it targets is not known. Base quality data are lacking; no much larger clone is found one base away.

The sequenced material came from peripheral blood. The receptor's source is a woman aged 55-69 years with active or convalescent COVID-19.

The sequence in DNA is TGCGCCAGCAGCGGCTTCGGGGGTCCCCAAGATACGCAGTATTTT. This encodes CASSGFGGPQDTQYF. The chain links TRBV5-1 with TRBJ2-3, with a tentative D gene TRBD2 over 6 matching bases. The junction carries 17 bases between V and J, which are trimmed by 4 bases and 5 bases respectively. The CDR1 and CDR2 encoded by the germline V gene are SGHRS and YFSETQ. From the cysteine through the phenylalanine, the CDR3 covers 15 amino acids. Just the 45-base CDR3 DNA is kept, in frame starting at base 1.